The 21 T cell receptor beta chains below were found in one sample sequenced in a study of T cell repertoires in cytomegalovirus infection. No antigen has been assigned to these receptors. TCRdb processed the reads anew with MiXCR; each CDR3 protein has one entry. Of about 920,000 distinct CDR3 sequences listed, less than 40% are singletons. This specimen was cultured CD8+ T cells from PBMCs, taken from culture after CMV antigen stimulation. Receptors were obtained from a human donor in good health (CMV status not recorded). Some clones in this sample may be carry-over from other donors' samples.

This clonotype has more than one count but fewer than ten. V gene TRBV7-9 combines with J gene TRBJ2-3; D is perhaps TRBD2 (7 bases). The germline gives CDR1 SEHNR, CDR2 FQNEAQ (reference sequence). CDR3 size: 16 residues. V gave up 1 base and J gave up 8 bases, with 19 bases separating them. DNA of the CDR3: TGTGCCAGCAGCTTAGAAGGCGGGGGCCTATCTGGTACGCAGTATTTT. It codes for CASSLEGGGLSGTQYF.

This clonotype was recorded at least ten times. V and J are TRBV7-9 and TRBJ2-1; 12 bases are a match to TRBD2. Losses at the gene ends were 2 bases for V and 6 bases for J; bases not matched to a gene: 11. CDR1 SEHNR and CDR2 FQNEAQ come from the germline V gene (reference sequence). This CDR3 has 18 amino acids. Here the CDR3 DNA reads TGTGCCAGCAGCTTATCCCCTACAACTAGCGGGGGGACCAATGAGCAGTTCTTC. Translated: CASSLSPTTSGGTNEQFF.

The table lists this clonotype with a count of one. The chain recombines TRBV4-1 with TRBJ1-2; D remains ambiguous. The CDR3 extends over 13 amino acids. V was pared by 4 bases and J by 4 bases, with 10 bases between. Germline assignment: CDR1 MGHRA and CDR2 YSYEKL. The CDR3 region has the DNA TGCGCCAGCAGCCTGGGGAATCTCTATGGCTACACCTTC. It encodes CASSLGNLYGYTF.

There are a few counts of this clonotype. The chain combines TRBV12-3 or TRBV12-4 with TRBJ1-6, with 7 bases matching TRBD1. V shed 6 bases and J 0 bases; nucleotides not matched to a gene: 11. This CDR3 is 18 amino acids long. The CDR3 region has the DNA TGTGCCAGCAGACCCCGGGACAGTCGGGCCTCCTATAATTCACCCCTCCACTTT. This encodes CASRPRDSRASYNSPLHF.

This clonotype was found once. The chain uses TRBV6-5 and TRBJ2-7; 10 bases map to TRBD1. V was pared by 2 bases and J by 3 bases, with 7 bases of the junction left unmatched. Germline V gene sequence: CDR1 MNHEY, CDR2 SVGAGI. CDR3 length equals 16 residues. The CDR3 DNA follows: TGTGCCAGCAGTTACCTAGGGACAGGGGTAGGCTACGAGCAGTACTTC. Encoded protein: CASSYLGTGVGYEQYF.

This clonotype has just a few counts. This chain uses TRBV13 with TRBJ2-1, with D possibly matching TRBD2 (5 bases). The CDR3 spans 13 residues. CDR1 PRHDT and CDR2 FYEKMQ come from the germline V gene (reference sequence). V lost 1 base, J lost 12 bases, and 13 bases lay in between. CDR3 in amino acids: CASSLETPEGQFF. DNA for the CDR3: TGTGCCAGCAGCTTAGAAACACCCGAGGGGCAGTTCTTC.

This clonotype was counted between two and nine times. The chain joins TRBV6-5 to TRBJ2-3, with 10 bases lining up with TRBD2. Germline CDR1 and CDR2: MNHEY and SVGAGI. The CDR3 has 16 residues. The trim removed 5 bases at V and 0 bases at J, leaving 5 bases unmatched. The CDR3: CASSLLAGYSTDTQYF. The CDR3 DNA reads TGTGCCAGCAGTCTACTAGCGGGGTATAGCACAGATACGCAGTATTTT.

Regarding this clonotype: This may come from a read error, since a much larger clone is one base off. This chain connects TRBV11-3 to TRBJ2-2, with D perhaps matching TRBD2 (6 bases). CDR1 and CDR2 from the germline V gene are SGHNT and YENEEA. The CDR3 runs to 15 residues. CDR3 sequence: CVSSDRGLNTGELFF. The CDR3 DNA follows: TGTGTCAGCAGCGATAGGGGACTGAACACCGGGGAGCTGTTTTTT.

V and J are TRBV6-2 or TRBV6-3 and TRBJ1-1; weak D call: TRBD1 (5 bases). The V and J ends lost 6 bases and 1 base respectively, with 24 bases between them. This CDR3 is 18 amino acids long. CDR1 is MNHEY, CDR2 SVGEGT, per germline. Here the CDR3 reads CASRHLGIAQRGNTEAFF. In DNA, the CDR3 is TGTGCCAGCAGGCACTTAGGGATCGCTCAAAGGGGGAACACTGAAGCTTTCTTT.

The V gene is TRBV4-2, the J gene TRBJ2-7, with D possibly TRBD1 on 7 matching bases. This CDR3 spans 14 amino acids. The germline V gene has CDR1 LGHNA and CDR2 YNFKEQ. The ends were cut back, 3 bases at V and 3 bases at J, with 12 bases in the middle. This chain's CDR3 is CASSQAGQFYEQYF. CDR3 nucleotide sequence: TGTGCCAGCAGCCAGGCGGGACAGTTCTACGAGCAGTACTTC.

In its sample, this clonotype was seen many times. V and J are TRBV7-9 and TRBJ2-5, with TRBD2 as a possible D gene (6 bases). The V gene lost 2 bases and the J gene lost 2 bases, with 9 bases spanning the gap. There are 14 residues in the CDR3. In germline, CDR1 is SEHNR, CDR2 FQNEAQ (reference sequence). CDR3: CASSLSGTQETQYF. In DNA form, the CDR3 reads TGTGCCAGCAGCTTATCCGGGACTCAAGAGACCCAGTACTTC.

The chain couples TRBV7-6 to TRBJ1-1; D is ambiguous. Trimming took 4 bases from V and 7 from J, leaving 13 bases between them. The CDR3 is 13 amino acids. CDR1 and CDR2 (germline): SGHVS, FNYEAQ. CDR3 sequence (DNA): TGTGCCAGCAGCTCCACGGCGGGCCGTGAAGCTTTCTTT. It translates to CASSSTAGREAFF.

The chain uses TRBV28 and TRBJ1-2, with D hard to call. Germline V gene data show CDR1 as MDHEN and CDR2 as SYDVKM. The CDR3 consists of 15 residues. The V end was cut by 2 bases, the J end by 5 bases, with 15 bases between. Here the CDR3 DNA reads TGTGCCAGCAGTTTAGGCTGGAGCGTGGGGTATGGCTACACCTTC. It translates to CASSLGWSVGYGYTF.

This clonotype appeared many times. The rearrangement uses TRBV7-6 and TRBJ2-6; TRBD2 agrees at 8 bases. The CDR3 is 21 amino acids. V was clipped by 2 bases and J by 0 bases; unmatched bases: 15. Germline loops: CDR1 SGHVS, CDR2 FNYEAQ. The CDR3 protein is CASSLIEIGGDYYSGANVLTF. In DNA, the CDR3 is TGTGCCAGCAGCTTAATCGAGATCGGGGGGGATTATTACTCTGGGGCCAACGTCCTGACTTTC.

This clonotype was counted ten times or more. The rearrangement links TRBV12-3 or TRBV12-4 to TRBJ2-1; D unresolved. This CDR3 region has 11 residues. Trimming took off 7 bases at V and 7 bases at J, with 8 bases between the two ends. CDR3 sequence (DNA): TGTGCCAGCACCTTAGGGAATGAGCAGTTCTTC. The encoded protein is CASTLGNEQFF.

This clonotype was detected only a few times. V and J are TRBV6-2 or TRBV6-3 and TRBJ1-1; weak D call: TRBD1 (5 bases). The CDR3 covers 17 residues. Trimming took off 2 bases at V and 1 base at J, with 17 bases between the two ends. Germline loops: CDR1 MNHEY, CDR2 SVGEGT. The CDR3 bases are TGTGCCAGCAGTTACGGGGCCACGGGGAAACGGAACACTGAAGCTTTCTTT. Encoded protein: CASSYGATGKRNTEAFF.

This clonotype was found a few times. This chain connects TRBV15 to TRBJ1-5; D remains unclear. CDR1 and CDR2 from the germline V gene are LNHNV and YYDKDF (reference sequence). V lost 0 bases and J 2 bases, leaving 11 bases between the germline ends. The CDR3 sequence is 16 residues long. The CDR3 loop reads CATSRDRRYGNQPQHF. CDR3 nucleotides: TGTGCCACCAGCAGAGACCGTCGATACGGCAATCAGCCCCAGCATTTT.

The rearrangement uses TRBV11-3 and TRBJ1-1; 7 nucleotides align to TRBD1. Losses at the gene ends were 5 bases for V and 2 bases for J; bases not matched to a gene: 8. The germline V gene has CDR1 SGHNT and CDR2 YENEEA. The CDR3 has 15 amino acids. The CDR3 DNA follows: TGTGCCAGCAGCACCGGACAGGTTGGTAACACTGAAGCTTTCTTT. Translated: CASSTGQVGNTEAFF.

This clonotype was counted only a few times. V is TRBV6-1 and J is TRBJ2-5; D is unresolved. V was pared by 7 bases and J by 3 bases, with 15 bases between. The V gene's germline CDR1 is MNHNS and CDR2 SASEGT. This CDR3 comprises 14 residues. The DNA for the CDR3 is TGTGCCAGCAATGCTGCTACTGATGAAGAGACCCAGTACTTC. It encodes CASNAATDEETQYF.

Of note for this clonotype: The junction departs from the called germline gene at one end, perhaps through a read error. This chain's CDR3 is CVSSFGGSSSYEQYF. Here the CDR3 DNA reads TGTGTCAGCAGCTTTGGAGGGTCCAGCTCCTACGAGCAGTACTTC. V is TRBV7-6 and J is TRBJ2-7; TRBD2 is a possible D gene (6 bases). The CDR3 contains 15 residues. Germline V gene sequence: CDR1 SGHVS, CDR2 FNYEAQ.

This clonotype was observed a few times. This rearrangement joins TRBV27 to TRBJ2-2; possibly TRBD1 or TRBD2 for D (5 bases each). The CDR3 is made up of 13 amino acids. V was trimmed by 3 bases and J by 5 bases, leaving 7 bases between them. In germline, CDR1 is MNHEY, CDR2 SMNVEV (reference sequence). The CDR3 loop reads CASSFGATGELFF. The CDR3 DNA sequence: TGTGCCAGCAGTTTCGGGGCTACCGGGGAGCTGTTTTTT.